Listed below are T cell receptor beta chains from one sample, sequenced in a study of blood T cell repertoires in COVID-19. The method was immunoSEQ multiplex PCR; TCRdb's version includes in-frame clones alone and lacks a portion of them. The sample has roughly 480,000 clones; 89% are singletons. The sample was peripheral blood. These receptors were collected from a young man with COVID-19, enrolled during active disease. The CDR3 runs from the conserved cysteine through the conserved F or W. The order of the fields is CDR3 protein, CDR3 DNA, CDR3 length, V gene, clone size, D gene, J gene. A D gene is named only where the DNA matches it firmly. Clone sizes are given selectively: once, few, many, or a class where the clone is expanded.

CDR3aa: CASSESRLPGSPLHF
CDR3nt: TGCGCCAGCAGTGAGTCGAGACTGCCGGGTTCACCCCTCCACTTT
len: 15
v_gene: TRBV10-2
abundance: NA
d_gene: NA
j_gene: TRBJ1-6

CDR3aa: CASSESESSGGVLNEQFF
CDR3nt: TGTGCCAGCAGTGAATCTGAATCTAGCGGGGGGGTCCTTAATGAGCAGTTCTTC
len: 18
v_gene: TRBV25-1
abundance: once
d_gene: TRBD2
j_gene: TRBJ2-1

CDR3aa: CASSQGIAGGFGETQYF
CDR3nt: TGTGCCAGCAGCCAAGGAATAGCGGGAGGGTTCGGGGAGACCCAGTACTTC
len: 17
v_gene: TRBV3-1/TRBV3-2
abundance: NA
d_gene: TRBD2
j_gene: TRBJ2-5

CDR3aa: CATQRGQGAPGANVLTF
CDR3nt: TGTGCCACCCAGAGGGGACAGGGGGCGCCCGGGGCCAACGTCCTGACTTTC
len: 17
v_gene: TRBV2
abundance: NA
d_gene: TRBD1
j_gene: TRBJ2-6

CDR3aa: CASSLVGAGLSDTQYF
CDR3nt: TGTGCCAGCAGCTTGGTTGGAGCGGGATTATCAGATACGCAGTATTTT
len: 16
v_gene: TRBV5-4
abundance: NA
d_gene: TRBD2
j_gene: TRBJ2-3

CDR3aa: CASNTDSYGYTF
CDR3nt: TGTGCCAGCAATACTGACAGCTATGGCTACACCTTC
len: 12
v_gene: TRBV7-2
abundance: NA
d_gene: NA
j_gene: TRBJ1-2

CDR3aa: CASSRDSGGAFGELFF
CDR3nt: TGTGCCAGCAGCCGTGACAGCGGGGGGGCCTTCGGGGAGCTGTTTTTT
len: 16
v_gene: TRBV7-6
abundance: once
d_gene: TRBD2
j_gene: TRBJ2-2

CDR3aa: CASQRGYSTDTQYF
CDR3nt: TGTGCCAGCCAGCGGGGGTATAGCACAGATACGCAGTATTTT
len: 14
v_gene: TRBV9
abundance: NA
d_gene: TRBD2
j_gene: TRBJ2-3

CDR3aa: CASSPTGSPYEQYF
CDR3nt: TGTGCCAGCAGCCCCACAGGGAGTCCCTACGAGCAGTACTTC
len: 14
v_gene: TRBV7-9
abundance: NA
d_gene: NA
j_gene: TRBJ2-7

CDR3aa: CASRTDRVSNQPQHF
CDR3nt: TGTGCCAGCAGAACCGACAGGGTCAGCAATCAGCCCCAGCATTTT
len: 15
v_gene: TRBV27
abundance: NA
d_gene: TRBD1
j_gene: TRBJ1-5

CDR3aa: CASSADMYRGNEQFF
CDR3nt: TGTGCCAGCAGCGCGGATATGTATAGGGGCAATGAGCAGTTCTTC
len: 15
v_gene: TRBV9
abundance: NA
d_gene: NA
j_gene: TRBJ2-1

CDR3aa: CASSPKTLGSYEQYF
CDR3nt: TGTGCCAGCAGTCCTAAAACCCTCGGCTCCTACGAGCAGTACTTC
len: 15
v_gene: TRBV28
abundance: few
d_gene: NA
j_gene: TRBJ2-7

CDR3aa: CASSPPGQEDYGYTF
CDR3nt: TGTGCCAGCAGCCCCCCGGGACAGGAGGACTATGGCTACACCTTC
len: 15
v_gene: TRBV7-9
abundance: NA
d_gene: TRBD1
j_gene: TRBJ1-2

CDR3aa: CASSIIEPNGYTF
CDR3nt: TGTGCCAGTAGTATTATAGAACCTAATGGCTACACCTTC
len: 13
v_gene: TRBV19
abundance: few
d_gene: NA
j_gene: TRBJ1-2

CDR3aa: CASSLGASGGLNEQFF
CDR3nt: TGCGCCAGCAGCTTGGGGGCTAGCGGGGGACTCAATGAGCAGTTCTTC
len: 16
v_gene: TRBV5-1
abundance: NA
d_gene: TRBD2
j_gene: TRBJ2-1

CDR3aa: CAWSDRVGTEAFF
CDR3nt: TGTGCCTGGAGTGACAGGGTTGGGACTGAAGCTTTCTTT
len: 13
v_gene: TRBV30
abundance: NA
d_gene: NA
j_gene: TRBJ1-1

CDR3aa: CASSELDSSYNEQFF
CDR3nt: TGTGCCAGCAGTGAACTAGACAGCTCCTACAATGAGCAGTTCTTC
len: 15
v_gene: TRBV2
abundance: NA
d_gene: NA
j_gene: TRBJ2-1

CDR3aa: CASSQSALVGGAKNIQYF
CDR3nt: TGTGCCAGCAGCCAGTCCGCGCTAGTGGGGGGGGCCAAAAACATTCAGTACTTC
len: 18
v_gene: TRBV3-1/TRBV3-2
abundance: NA
d_gene: TRBD2
j_gene: TRBJ2-4

CDR3aa: CALGAARLTGELFF
CDR3nt: TGTGCCCTTGGGGCCGCACGCCTCACCGGGGAGCTGTTTTTT
len: 14
v_gene: TRBV7-9
abundance: few
d_gene: NA
j_gene: TRBJ2-2

CDR3aa: CASSPVDNTQYF
CDR3nt: TGTGCCAGCAGCCCCGTGGACAATACGCAGTATTTT
len: 12
v_gene: TRBV7-9
abundance: NA
d_gene: NA
j_gene: TRBJ2-3

CDR3aa: CATDSAYEQYF
CDR3nt: TGTGCCACCGACAGCGCCTACGAGCAGTACTTC
len: 11
v_gene: TRBV7-9
abundance: NA
d_gene: NA
j_gene: TRBJ2-7

CDR3aa: CASINPRGFEAFF
CDR3nt: TGTGCCAGCATCAACCCCCGGGGATTTGAAGCTTTCTTT
len: 13
v_gene: TRBV28
abundance: NA
d_gene: NA
j_gene: TRBJ1-1

CDR3aa: CASTPGGLLDYEQYF
CDR3nt: TGTGCCAGTACCCCCGGAGGATTGCTCGACTACGAGCAGTACTTC
len: 15
v_gene: TRBV19
abundance: NA
d_gene: NA
j_gene: TRBJ2-7

CDR3aa: CASSEFGGRENEQFF
CDR3nt: TGTGCCAGCAGTGAATTTGGAGGGAGGGAAAATGAGCAGTTCTTC
len: 15
v_gene: TRBV25-1
abundance: NA
d_gene: TRBD2
j_gene: TRBJ2-1

CDR3aa: CASRTGGDIQYF
CDR3nt: TGTGCCAGCAGAACAGGGGGGGACATTCAGTACTTC
len: 12
v_gene: TRBV7-9
abundance: NA
d_gene: NA
j_gene: TRBJ2-4

CDR3aa: CASKDRGQYTGELFF
CDR3nt: TGTGCCAGTAAGGACAGGGGGCAGTACACCGGGGAGCTGTTTTTT
len: 15
v_gene: TRBV19
abundance: NA
d_gene: TRBD1
j_gene: TRBJ2-2

CDR3aa: CASSPIGLKNYEQYF
CDR3nt: TGTGCCAGCAGTCCGATCGGACTGAAAAACTACGAGCAGTACTTC
len: 15
v_gene: TRBV28
abundance: NA
d_gene: NA
j_gene: TRBJ2-7

CDR3aa: CASITLRVPDTQYF
CDR3nt: TGTGCCAGCATCACACTCAGGGTCCCAGATACGCAGTATTTT
len: 14
v_gene: TRBV7-9
abundance: NA
d_gene: NA
j_gene: TRBJ2-3

CDR3aa: CAISEGTGQETQYF
CDR3nt: TGTGCCATCAGTGAGGGGACAGGTCAAGAGACCCAGTACTTC
len: 14
v_gene: TRBV10-3
abundance: NA
d_gene: TRBD1
j_gene: TRBJ2-5

CDR3aa: CASSLASGLADTQYF
CDR3nt: TGTGCCAGCAGCTTAGCGAGCGGGCTAGCCGATACGCAGTATTTT
len: 15
v_gene: TRBV7-2
abundance: NA
d_gene: NA
j_gene: TRBJ2-3

CDR3aa: CASSLGTREQFF
CDR3nt: TGCGCCAGCAGCCTCGGGACTCGGGAGCAGTTCTTC
len: 12
v_gene: TRBV5-1
abundance: NA
d_gene: NA
j_gene: TRBJ2-1

CDR3aa: CASSLGGPDTQYF
CDR3nt: TGTGCCAGCAGTCTGGGAGGGCCAGATACGCAGTATTTT
len: 13
v_gene: TRBV7-3
abundance: NA
d_gene: TRBD2
j_gene: TRBJ2-3

CDR3aa: CASSVEGSGSTDTQYF
CDR3nt: TGTGCCAGCAGCGTAGAAGGTAGCGGGAGCACAGATACGCAGTATTTT
len: 16
v_gene: TRBV9
abundance: NA
d_gene: TRBD2
j_gene: TRBJ2-3

CDR3aa: CASGLGQGVAETQYF
CDR3nt: TGTGCTAGTGGTCTCGGACAGGGAGTGGCAGAGACCCAGTACTTC
len: 15
v_gene: TRBV12-5
abundance: NA
d_gene: TRBD1
j_gene: TRBJ2-5

CDR3aa: CASSGPFYEQYF
CDR3nt: TGTGCCAGCAGTGGTCCCTTCTACGAGCAGTACTTC
len: 12
v_gene: TRBV25-1
abundance: NA
d_gene: NA
j_gene: TRBJ2-7

CDR3aa: CASSESFNQPQHF
CDR3nt: TGTGCCAGCAGTGAATCATTTAATCAGCCCCAGCATTTT
len: 13
v_gene: TRBV6-1
abundance: once
d_gene: NA
j_gene: TRBJ1-5

CDR3aa: CASSSTGAETQYF
CDR3nt: TGTGCCAGCTCTTCGACAGGGGCAGAGACCCAGTACTTC
len: 13
v_gene: TRBV18
abundance: NA
d_gene: TRBD1
j_gene: TRBJ2-5

CDR3aa: CASSRGLADTQYF
CDR3nt: TGTGCCAGCAGTAGGGGACTTGCAGATACGCAGTATTTT
len: 13
v_gene: TRBV12-3/TRBV12-4
abundance: NA
d_gene: NA
j_gene: TRBJ2-3

CDR3aa: CASRLRHGSNGYTF
CDR3nt: TGTGCCAGCAGATTGCGACATGGTTCCAATGGCTACACCTTC
len: 14
v_gene: TRBV5-5
abundance: once
d_gene: NA
j_gene: TRBJ1-2

CDR3aa: CASRVDRGTEAFF
CDR3nt: TGTGCCAGCAGGGTCGACAGGGGGACTGAAGCTTTCTTT
len: 13
v_gene: TRBV2
abundance: NA
d_gene: TRBD1
j_gene: TRBJ1-1

CDR3aa: CAWSDDGRNQPQHF
CDR3nt: TGTGCCTGGAGTGATGACGGGAGGAATCAGCCCCAGCATTTT
len: 14
v_gene: TRBV30
abundance: NA
d_gene: NA
j_gene: TRBJ1-5

CDR3aa: CASIPGQGRRKGTEAFF
CDR3nt: TGTGCCAGCATCCCAGGACAGGGACGCCGGAAGGGCACTGAAGCTTTCTTT
len: 17
v_gene: TRBV11-2
abundance: NA
d_gene: TRBD1
j_gene: TRBJ1-1

CDR3aa: CASSFRQGSNSYNEQFF
CDR3nt: TGTGCCAGCAGCTTCCGCCAGGGGTCTAACTCCTACAATGAGCAGTTCTTC
len: 17
v_gene: TRBV5-4
abundance: NA
d_gene: NA
j_gene: TRBJ2-1

CDR3aa: CASSESGSAGELFF
CDR3nt: TGTGCCAGCAGTGAAAGCGGGAGCGCCGGGGAGCTGTTTTTT
len: 14
v_gene: TRBV2
abundance: NA
d_gene: TRBD2
j_gene: TRBJ2-2

CDR3aa: CASSWGLAGGPWYF
CDR3nt: TGTGCCAGCAGCTGGGGACTAGCGGGAGGCCCATGGTACTTC
len: 14
v_gene: TRBV5-6
abundance: NA
d_gene: TRBD2
j_gene: TRBJ2-7

CDR3aa: CASSLQGTGANVLTF
CDR3nt: TGCGCCAGCAGCCTACAGGGGACCGGGGCCAACGTCCTGACTTTC
len: 15
v_gene: TRBV5-1
abundance: NA
d_gene: TRBD1
j_gene: TRBJ2-6

CDR3aa: CSVEEGLGTPYEQYF
CDR3nt: TGCAGCGTTGAAGAGGGGCTCGGGACACCCTACGAGCAGTACTTC
len: 15
v_gene: TRBV29-1
abundance: NA
d_gene: NA
j_gene: TRBJ2-7

CDR3aa: CASSKGTYNEQFF
CDR3nt: TGTGCCAGCAGTAAGGGGACCTACAATGAGCAGTTCTTC
len: 13
v_gene: TRBV6-4
abundance: NA
d_gene: NA
j_gene: TRBJ2-1

CDR3aa: CASVLGGSEQYF
CDR3nt: TGTGCCAGCGTCCTTGGGGGGTCCGAGCAGTACTTC
len: 12
v_gene: TRBV2
abundance: once
d_gene: NA
j_gene: TRBJ2-7

CDR3aa: CASSVSGGADTQYF
CDR3nt: TGCGCCAGCAGTGTGTCAGGGGGCGCAGATACGCAGTATTTT
len: 14
v_gene: TRBV10-2
abundance: NA
d_gene: TRBD1
j_gene: TRBJ2-3

CDR3aa: CASSYSSGNGADTQYF
CDR3nt: TGTGCCAGCAGTTATTCTAGCGGGAATGGCGCAGATACGCAGTATTTT
len: 16
v_gene: TRBV27
abundance: NA
d_gene: TRBD2
j_gene: TRBJ2-3

CDR3aa: CASSPTGLATDTQYF
CDR3nt: TGTGCCAGCAGCCCGACGGGACTAGCGACAGATACGCAGTATTTT
len: 15
v_gene: TRBV7-2
abundance: few
d_gene: TRBD2
j_gene: TRBJ2-3

CDR3aa: CASSYSREDGYTF
CDR3nt: TGTGCCAGCAGTTACTCGAGGGAGGACGGCTACACCTTC
len: 13
v_gene: TRBV6-6
abundance: NA
d_gene: NA
j_gene: TRBJ1-2

CDR3aa: CATSDFTAGGTYNEQFF
CDR3nt: TGTGCCACCAGTGATTTCACAGCGGGAGGAACCTACAATGAGCAGTTCTTC
len: 17
v_gene: TRBV24-1
abundance: NA
d_gene: TRBD2
j_gene: TRBJ2-1

CDR3aa: CRDPDRGQISTDTQYF
CDR3nt: TGCCGGGACCCGGACAGGGGGCAGATTTCAACAGATACGCAGTATTTT
len: 16
v_gene: TRBV5-1
abundance: once
d_gene: TRBD1
j_gene: TRBJ2-3